A selection of T cell receptor beta chains follows, all from one sample in a study of blood T cell repertoires in COVID-19. Clones were sequenced by immunoSEQ multiplex PCR, and TCRdb holds only the in-frame ones, with some missing. The sample comprises 250,000 to 350,000 clones, 90% of which are singletons, and about 1.7% rests with the top ten. The specimen sequenced was PBMCs or T cells enriched from blood (not recorded which). These receptors were obtained from a young woman with acute COVID-19. CDR3s include the opening cysteine and the closing phenylalanine or tryptophan. D genes are given only for firm matches.

j_call v_call d_call cdr3_nt cdr3_aa
TRBJ1-2 TRBV18 NA TGTGCCAGCTCAGGACGGGAAGCTAACTATGGCTACACCTTC CASSGREANYGYTF
TRBJ2-3 TRBV7-3 NA TGTGCCAGCAGCTACGGGAGCACGCAGTATTTT CASSYGSTQYF
TRBJ1-5 TRBV7-6 TRBD1 TGTGCCAGCAGCTTAACCCCACAGACAGGGGATAGCAATCAGCCCCAGCATTTT CASSLTPQTGDSNQPQHF
TRBJ1-4 TRBV30 NA TGTGCCTGGAGAACCGGAGGGCCCGATGAAAAACTGTTTTTT CAWRTGGPDEKLFF
TRBJ2-1 TRBV27 NA TGTGCTACCGGGGAAGTTGAGCAGTTCTTC CATGEVEQFF
TRBJ2-3 TRBV5-1 TRBD1 TGCGCCAGCAGGGACCAGGGGGCCAACACAGATACGCAGTATTTT CASRDQGANTDTQYF
TRBJ2-2 TRBV9 TRBD2 TGTGCCAGCAGCCTGACTAGCGGGACAGTTTCCGGGGAGCTGTTTTTT CASSLTSGTVSGELFF
TRBJ2-2 TRBV19 NA TGTGCCAGCCACCCCGAGGTGGGCGGGGAGCTGTTTTTT CASHPEVGGELFF
TRBJ2-7 TRBV6-1 NA TGTGCCAGCAGTGAAGCAGCCACAGGGAGCTACGAGCAGTACTTC CASSEAATGSYEQYF
TRBJ2-7 TRBV4-1 NA TGCGCCAGCAGCCCAGGATTTAGTAGCTACGAGCAGTACTTC CASSPGFSSYEQYF
TRBJ1-6 TRBV15 NA TGTGCCACCAGTGAACAGGGATCTTCACCCCTCCACTTT CATSEQGSSPLHF